A selection of T cell receptor beta chains follows, all from one sample in a study of shared clonotypes between healthy human individuals. The data were produced by immunoSEQ multiplex PCR, yet TCRdb's version contains in-frame clones alone and is incomplete. The table has about a million clones, 60% to 80% seen once. The sequencing input was memory CD4+ T cells from PBMCs. Receptors originate from a young man in good health. Some clones in this sample may be carry-over from other donors' samples. Each CDR3 is given with its conserved first and last residue. Fields, in order: CDR3 DNA, CDR3 protein, V gene, D gene, J gene, clone size. A D gene is named only where the DNA matches it firmly. Not every row has a clone size; where given, it reads once, few, many or a size class.

CDR3 DNA: TGCGCCAGCAGCCAGGACAGTAACTATGGCTACACCTTC
CDR3 protein: CASSQDSNYGYTF
V gene: TRBV5-1
D gene: .
J gene: TRBJ1-2
clone size: .

CDR3 DNA: TGTGCCAGCAGCGTAGCCGAGTACAATGAGCAGTTCTTC
CDR3 protein: CASSVAEYNEQFF
V gene: TRBV9
D gene: .
J gene: TRBJ2-1
clone size: .

CDR3 DNA: TGTGCCACCAGCAGAGATCCAGCGGGAGGGCTCTACGGGGAGCTGTTTTTT
CDR3 protein: CATSRDPAGGLYGELFF
V gene: TRBV15
D gene: TRBD2
J gene: TRBJ2-2
clone size: .

CDR3 DNA: TGTGCCAGCAGCCTCCCTGGGGCAGATACGCAGTATTTT
CDR3 protein: CASSLPGADTQYF
V gene: TRBV7-2
D gene: .
J gene: TRBJ2-3
clone size: .

CDR3 DNA: TGTGCCAGCAGGACAGGTTACTCTGGGGCCAACGTCCTGACTTTC
CDR3 protein: CASRTGYSGANVLTF
V gene: TRBV2
D gene: .
J gene: TRBJ2-6
clone size: .

CDR3 DNA: TGTGCCAGCAGCTTAAAGCAGGGAACCGGGGAGCTGTTTTTT
CDR3 protein: CASSLKQGTGELFF
V gene: TRBV7-3
D gene: .
J gene: TRBJ2-2
clone size: .

CDR3 DNA: TGCGCCAGCAGCCCAAGACTAGCGGGAGAGATAGATACGCAGTATTTT
CDR3 protein: CASSPRLAGEIDTQYF
V gene: TRBV5-1
D gene: TRBD2
J gene: TRBJ2-3
clone size: .

CDR3 DNA: TGCAGCGTTGCAGTTCCTACAGGGGGCCCGTACGAGCAGTACTTC
CDR3 protein: CSVAVPTGGPYEQYF
V gene: TRBV29-1
D gene: TRBD1
J gene: TRBJ2-7
clone size: .

CDR3 DNA: TGTGCCAGCAGTGAAGTGGGTATCGGGGTACTAGCGGGAGTTCGAGAGACCCAGTACTTC
CDR3 protein: CASSEVGIGVLAGVRETQYF
V gene: TRBV2
D gene: TRBD2
J gene: TRBJ2-5
clone size: .

CDR3 DNA: TGTGCCAGCAGATCGGACGGAACCTATGGCTACACCTTC
CDR3 protein: CASRSDGTYGYTF
V gene: TRBV7-2
D gene: .
J gene: TRBJ1-2
clone size: .

CDR3 DNA: TGTGCCAGCAGTTACGCGAGGGAGCACTATGGCTACACCTTC
CDR3 protein: CASSYAREHYGYTF
V gene: TRBV6-6
D gene: .
J gene: TRBJ1-2
clone size: .

CDR3 DNA: TGTGCCACCAGCAGATTGAGCGGGAGATTGATTAATGAGCAGTTCTTC
CDR3 protein: CATSRLSGRLINEQFF
V gene: TRBV15
D gene: TRBD2
J gene: TRBJ2-1
clone size: few

CDR3 DNA: TGTGCCTGGAGTGTACTGGGACACGGGGTGAGGGTTCCCGGGGAGCTGTTTTTT
CDR3 protein: CAWSVLGHGVRVPGELFF
V gene: TRBV30
D gene: .
J gene: TRBJ2-2
clone size: .

CDR3 DNA: TGTGCCAGCAGACGCGACAGGCTTAATTCACCCCTCCACTTT
CDR3 protein: CASRRDRLNSPLHF
V gene: TRBV6-5
D gene: .
J gene: TRBJ1-6
clone size: .

CDR3 DNA: TGTGCCAGTAGTAAATCGGACTACAACTACGAGCAGTACTTC
CDR3 protein: CASSKSDYNYEQYF
V gene: TRBV19
D gene: .
J gene: TRBJ2-7
clone size: once

CDR3 DNA: TGTGCCAGCAGCTTGGAAGGTACCCCGGGCGAAAAACTGTTTTTT
CDR3 protein: CASSLEGTPGEKLFF
V gene: TRBV5-4
D gene: .
J gene: TRBJ1-4
clone size: .

CDR3 DNA: TGTGCCAGCAGTTTGGGGACAGGATCGAGCTACGAGCAGTACTTC
CDR3 protein: CASSLGTGSSYEQYF
V gene: TRBV28
D gene: TRBD1
J gene: TRBJ2-7
clone size: .

CDR3 DNA: TGTGCCAGCAGTACTCCGACAGGCTACAATCAGCCCCAGCATTTT
CDR3 protein: CASSTPTGYNQPQHF
V gene: TRBV28
D gene: .
J gene: TRBJ1-5
clone size: many

CDR3 DNA: TGTGCCAGCAGTTCAGGACTCGTACATCCCCCGGACTATGGCTACACCTTC
CDR3 protein: CASSSGLVHPPDYGYTF
V gene: TRBV27
D gene: .
J gene: TRBJ1-2
clone size: .

CDR3 DNA: TGCGCCAGCAGCCAATTTTCGGGACTAGCGAATGAGCAGTTCTTC
CDR3 protein: CASSQFSGLANEQFF
V gene: TRBV4-1
D gene: TRBD2
J gene: TRBJ2-1
clone size: .

CDR3 DNA: TGCGCCAGCAGCCAAGAAAGGCAGGGAGTAGATACGCAGTATTTT
CDR3 protein: CASSQERQGVDTQYF
V gene: TRBV4-3
D gene: .
J gene: TRBJ2-3
clone size: once

CDR3 DNA: TGTGCCAGCAGTTTGACCGGCTCCTACAATGAGCAGTTCTTC
CDR3 protein: CASSLTGSYNEQFF
V gene: TRBV28
D gene: .
J gene: TRBJ2-1
clone size: few

CDR3 DNA: TGTGCCAGTAGTAGGGGGCCAAGTGTTTCCTACGAGCAGTACTTC
CDR3 protein: CASSRGPSVSYEQYF
V gene: TRBV19
D gene: .
J gene: TRBJ2-7
clone size: .

CDR3 DNA: TGTGCCAGTAGTATTGGTCTTCGGGACCCGCAGCATTTT
CDR3 protein: CASSIGLRDPQHF
V gene: TRBV19
D gene: .
J gene: TRBJ1-5
clone size: .

CDR3 DNA: TGCGCCCTATGGAGCAATGAGCAGTTCTTC
CDR3 protein: CALWSNEQFF
V gene: TRBV10-1
D gene: .
J gene: TRBJ2-1
clone size: .

CDR3 DNA: TGTGCCAGCAGCTTATGGAGGGAGGAGCCCCAGCATTTT
CDR3 protein: CASSLWREEPQHF
V gene: TRBV7-2
D gene: .
J gene: TRBJ1-5
clone size: once

CDR3 DNA: TGCGCCAGCAGCCAAGCGACAGGGGCGAACTATGGCTACACCTTC
CDR3 protein: CASSQATGANYGYTF
V gene: TRBV4-1
D gene: TRBD1
J gene: TRBJ1-2
clone size: few

CDR3 DNA: TGTGCCAGTAGTAGGACCAGAAGGGGCAATCAGCCCCAGCATTTT
CDR3 protein: CASSRTRRGNQPQHF
V gene: TRBV19
D gene: .
J gene: TRBJ1-5
clone size: once

CDR3 DNA: TGCAGTGCTAGGCCGGACACTGAAGCTTTCTTT
CDR3 protein: CSARPDTEAFF
V gene: TRBV20-1
D gene: .
J gene: TRBJ1-1
clone size: .

CDR3 DNA: TGTGCCAGCAGAGGACCTACAGGGACGGGGGCGCAGTATTTT
CDR3 protein: CASRGPTGTGAQYF
V gene: TRBV6-5
D gene: .
J gene: TRBJ2-3
clone size: few

CDR3 DNA: TGCGCCAGCAGCTTGGCGGGGAGGGGAGGCACTGAAGCTTTCTTT
CDR3 protein: CASSLAGRGGTEAFF
V gene: TRBV5-1
D gene: .
J gene: TRBJ1-1
clone size: .

CDR3 DNA: TGTGCCAGCAGTGAATACCCGGGCTCTCATCAGCCCCAGCATTTT
CDR3 protein: CASSEYPGSHQPQHF
V gene: TRBV6-1
D gene: .
J gene: TRBJ1-5
clone size: .

CDR3 DNA: TGTGCCAGCAGCTTAATGGGAGGCACTGAAGCTTTCTTT
CDR3 protein: CASSLMGGTEAFF
V gene: TRBV7-3
D gene: .
J gene: TRBJ1-1
clone size: .

CDR3 DNA: TGTGCCTTTACAGGGGGTTTCGCCGGGGAGCTGTTTTTT
CDR3 protein: CAFTGGFAGELFF
V gene: TRBV30
D gene: TRBD1
J gene: TRBJ2-2
clone size: few

CDR3 DNA: TGTGCCAGCTGCACGGGGACAGATACGCAGTATTTT
CDR3 protein: CASCTGTDTQYF
V gene: TRBV7-2
D gene: .
J gene: TRBJ2-3
clone size: .

CDR3 DNA: TGTGCCAGCTCCGAGAGAAGGGACCAGCCCCAGCATTTT
CDR3 protein: CASSERRDQPQHF
V gene: TRBV7-9
D gene: .
J gene: TRBJ1-5
clone size: .

CDR3 DNA: TGTGCCAGCCAGAAAGCCGGGACAGCGACGGAGTACTTC
CDR3 protein: CASQKAGTATEYF
V gene: TRBV6-5
D gene: TRBD1
J gene: TRBJ2-7
clone size: .

CDR3 DNA: TGCGCCAGCAGCTCCGGGACAGGGGGCGAGGGCTACACCTTC
CDR3 protein: CASSSGTGGEGYTF
V gene: TRBV5-1
D gene: TRBD1
J gene: TRBJ1-2
clone size: few

CDR3 DNA: TGTGCCAGCAGTGAGGACAGGGGAAGCCCTGAAGCTTTCTTT
CDR3 protein: CASSEDRGSPEAFF
V gene: TRBV6-4
D gene: TRBD1
J gene: TRBJ1-1
clone size: .

CDR3 DNA: TGCGCCAGCAGCCTAACCGGGACAGGGACCTACGAGCAGTACTTC
CDR3 protein: CASSLTGTGTYEQYF
V gene: TRBV5-1
D gene: TRBD1
J gene: TRBJ2-7
clone size: many

CDR3 DNA: TGCGCCAGTACTAGTAGGGGAGAAGAGACCCAGTACTTC
CDR3 protein: CASTSRGEETQYF
V gene: TRBV10-2
D gene: .
J gene: TRBJ2-5
clone size: .

CDR3 DNA: TGTGCCAGCAGTTTAACCGGGAGAAGTAACAATGAGCAGTTCTTC
CDR3 protein: CASSLTGRSNNEQFF
V gene: TRBV28
D gene: .
J gene: TRBJ2-1
clone size: once

CDR3 DNA: TGTGCCAGCAGCCTAATGACTAGCGGGAGTCGGGATACGCAGTATTTT
CDR3 protein: CASSLMTSGSRDTQYF
V gene: TRBV11-2
D gene: TRBD2
J gene: TRBJ2-3
clone size: .

CDR3 DNA: TGCAGCGTTTACTTCCGGACAGGGGCCAACTATGGCTACACCTTC
CDR3 protein: CSVYFRTGANYGYTF
V gene: TRBV29-1
D gene: TRBD1
J gene: TRBJ1-2
clone size: .

CDR3 DNA: TGCGCCAGCAGCAATGGTGGGGACTATGGCTACACCTTC
CDR3 protein: CASSNGGDYGYTF
V gene: TRBV5-1
D gene: .
J gene: TRBJ1-2
clone size: once

CDR3 DNA: TGTGCCAGCAGCTTAGTAGCAACGGCCGGGGAGCTGTTTTTT
CDR3 protein: CASSLVATAGELFF
V gene: TRBV7-9
D gene: .
J gene: TRBJ2-2
clone size: few

CDR3 DNA: TGTGCTAGTGGCCCTTCGGGATCCTACAATGAGCAGTTCTTC
CDR3 protein: CASGPSGSYNEQFF
V gene: TRBV12-5
D gene: .
J gene: TRBJ2-1
clone size: few

CDR3 DNA: TGCGCCAGCAGCTTGGTGGGGACCCATATGGAGGATACGCAGTATTTT
CDR3 protein: CASSLVGTHMEDTQYF
V gene: TRBV5-1
D gene: .
J gene: TRBJ2-3
clone size: .

CDR3 DNA: TGTGCCAGCGGTCGGAGAGATGGGGCCGGGGAGCTGTTTTTT
CDR3 protein: CASGRRDGAGELFF
V gene: TRBV27
D gene: .
J gene: TRBJ2-2
clone size: few

CDR3 DNA: TGCGCCAGCAGGCGGGGGGCCTACGAGCAGTACTTC
CDR3 protein: CASRRGAYEQYF
V gene: TRBV5-1
D gene: TRBD2
J gene: TRBJ2-7
clone size: .

CDR3 DNA: TGCGCCAGCACCTTCAACTACCAGGGGGTAAAGGGAAGCTATGGCTACACCTTC
CDR3 protein: CASTFNYQGVKGSYGYTF
V gene: TRBV5-1
D gene: TRBD1
J gene: TRBJ1-2
clone size: .

CDR3 DNA: TGTGCCAGCAGCCCCCGACAGGGAAGAAGGGGAGGCTACACCTTC
CDR3 protein: CASSPRQGRRGGYTF
V gene: TRBV7-9
D gene: TRBD1
J gene: TRBJ1-2
clone size: .

CDR3 DNA: TGTGCCAGCAGCGTAGGCCCGGGGGACACCGGGGAGCTGTTTTTT
CDR3 protein: CASSVGPGDTGELFF
V gene: TRBV9
D gene: .
J gene: TRBJ2-2
clone size: .